These 16 T cell receptor beta chains originate from one sample sequenced in a study of blood T cell repertoires in COVID-19. Clones were read by immunoSEQ multiplex PCR, and TCRdb kept only the in-frame ones, dropping some. This table holds about 370,000 clones, 85% to 90% found once. The sample taken for sequencing was PBMCs or T cells enriched from blood (not recorded which). These receptors all stem from a man aged 18 to 30 who had recovered from COVID-19.

J is TRBJ2-7 and V is TRBV19, with 7 bases identical to TRBD2. This CDR3 contains 13 residues. The germline CDR1 and CDR2 sequences are LNHDA and SQIVND (reference sequence). After removal of 5 bases from V and 2 bases from J, the junction contained 3 bases not matched to a gene. For the CDR3, the DNA is TGTGCCAGTAGTCTGGCGGGGGCCTACGAGCAGTACTTC. This codes for CASSLAGAYEQYF.

This clone occurred a few times. CDR3: CASSLVQTNYGYTF. Written as DNA, the CDR3 is TGTGCCAGCAGCTTAGTCCAGACTAACTATGGCTACACCTTC. J is TRBJ1-2 and V is TRBV7-9; no reliable D call. V lost 1 base and J lost 0, with 6 bases in between. The V gene's germline CDR1 is SEHNR and CDR2 FQNEAQ (reference sequence). The CDR3 runs 14 residues. Full variable domain (remainder filled in from reference TRBV7-9 and TRBJ1-2): DTGVSQNPRHKITKRGQNVTFRCDPISEHNRLYWYRQTLGQGPEFLTYFQNEAQLEKSRLLSDRFSAERPKGSFSTLEIQRTEQGDSAMYLCASSLVQTNYGYTFGSGTRLTVV.

V and J are TRBV10-3 and TRBJ2-7; the match to TRBD1 covers 7 bases. The V and J ends lost 9 bases and 3 bases, in that order; junction bases with no gene match: 5. The germline gives CDR1 ENHRY, CDR2 SYGVKD. The CDR3 loop spans 12 amino acids. The CDR3 coding sequence is TGTGCCATGTCGGGACAGAGCTACGAGCAGTACTTC. Translation gives CAMSGQSYEQYF.

V usage is TRBV3-1 (or the pseudogene TRBV3-2) and J usage is TRBJ2-5, with D possibly TRBD2 on 6 matching bases. Trimming shortened V by 5 bases and J by 4 bases, and 14 bases separated the two germline ends. This CDR3 is 14 amino acids long. Per the germline V gene, CDR1 is LGHDT and CDR2 is YNNKEL (reference sequence). Here the CDR3 DNA reads TGTGCCAGCAGCTTCGCGGGGCCCCGAGAGACCCAGTACTTC. Its protein product is CASSFAGPRETQYF.

This clone showed up just a few times. This chain joins TRBV7-9 and TRBJ1-5; D gene uncertain. Germline V gene data show CDR1 as SEHNR and CDR2 as FQNEAQ (reference sequence). The CDR3 extends over 12 amino acids. Trimming cost V 6 bases and J 9 bases, with 12 bases left between them. CDR3 sequence (DNA): TGTGCCAGCAGTTGGCAGGAAGGGCCCCAGCATTTT. Its protein product is CASSWQEGPQHF.

CDR3 loop: CASTSGNRTPEAFF. CDR3 nucleotides: TGTGCCAGCACTTCGGGGAACAGAACGCCTGAAGCTTTCTTT. This chain links TRBV2 with TRBJ1-1; D unresolved. V dropped 7 bases and J dropped 6 bases, with 18 bases sitting between them. The germline V gene has CDR1 SNHLY and CDR2 FYNNEI. The CDR3 has 14 amino acids. Full variable domain (outside the CDR3, taken from reference TRBV2 and TRBJ1-1): EPEVTQTPSHQVTQMGQEVILRCVPISNHLYFYWYRQILGQKVEFLVSFYNNEISEKSEIFDDQFSVERPDGSNFTLKIRSTKLEDSAMYFCASTSGNRTPEAFFGQGTRLTVV.

The chain is built from TRBV7-2 and TRBJ2-3; 7 bases fit TRBD2. There are 14 residues in the CDR3. Germline CDR1 SGHTA, CDR2 FQGNSA. V shed 4 bases, J shed 7 bases, and the junction held 8 bases outside the gene matches. The CDR3 loop reads CASSSSVGGNTQYF. DNA of the CDR3: TGTGCCAGCAGCTCTTCGGTGGGGGGGAATACGCAGTATTTT.

This chain joins TRBV4-1 and TRBJ1-5; D is uncertain. This CDR3 spans 14 amino acids. The V and J ends lost 2 bases and 5 bases respectively, with 10 bases between them. The germline CDR1 and CDR2 sequences are MGHRA and YSYEKL. CDR3 bases: TGCGCCAGCAGCCAATCCCACCAGGATCAGCCCCAGCATTTT. As protein: CASSQSHQDQPQHF.

This chain joins TRBV15 and TRBJ1-4; 7 positions match TRBD1. The V and J ends lost 4 bases and 3 bases, in that order; junction bases with no gene match: 5. The germline V gene encodes CDR1 LNHNV and CDR2 YYDKDF (reference sequence). CDR3 size: 15 residues. CDR3 region: CATSKGGEANEKLFF. CDR3 nucleotides: TGTGCCACCAGCAAAGGGGGCGAAGCTAATGAAAAACTGTTTTTT.

The chain recombines TRBV9 with TRBJ2-2, with a possible D match to TRBD1 (6 bases). Trimming shortened V by 9 bases and J by 1 base, and 10 bases separated the two germline ends. Looked up from germline, CDR1 is SGDLS and CDR2 is YYNGEE. This CDR3 comprises 13 residues. CDR3 bases: TGTGCCACCAACAGGGAGAACACCGGGGAGCTGTTTTTT. This gives the protein CATNRENTGELFF.

This clone was counted once. The chain carries TRBV19 and TRBJ2-7, with 8 bases matching TRBD1. The CDR3 is 16 amino acids. Unmatched junction bases numbered 10, after V lost 5 bases and J lost 1 base. CDR1 LNHDA and CDR2 SQIVND come from the germline V gene (reference sequence). CDR3: CASSPRQGPPSYEQYF. The CDR3 DNA follows: TGTGCCAGTAGTCCACGACAGGGGCCCCCTTCCTACGAGCAGTACTTC.

This rearrangement joins TRBV5-1 to TRBJ2-7; 8 nucleotides match TRBD1. V lost 4 bases, J lost 0 bases, and 6 bases stayed unmatched. Germline V lookup: CDR1 SGHRS, CDR2 YFSETQ. The CDR3 spans 15 residues. The CDR3 DNA reads as TGCGCCAGCAGCCCCTCGACAGGGGACTCCTACGAGCAGTACTTC. Translated, it gives CASSPSTGDSYEQYF.

The chain joins TRBV9 to TRBJ1-2; D is possibly TRBD1 (6 bases). The CDR3 consists of 14 residues. Germline CDR1 SGDLS, CDR2 YYNGEE. V was trimmed by 0 bases and J by 5 bases, leaving 11 bases between them. For the CDR3, the DNA is TGTGCCAGCAGCGTAGACCTAGGACAGTATGGCTACACCTTC. This gives the protein CASSVDLGQYGYTF.

The chain links TRBV3-1 (or the pseudogene TRBV3-2) to TRBJ2-2, with TRBD1 matching 7 bases. The CDR3 covers 13 residues. J was trimmed by 8 bases and V by 5 bases; bases with no gene match: 5. Looked up from germline, CDR1 is LGHDT and CDR2 is YNNKEL (reference sequence). CDR3 residues: CASSSSGGGELFF. The DNA for the CDR3 is TGTGCCAGCAGCTCCTCAGGGGGAGGGGAGCTGTTTTTT.

The chain links TRBV14 to TRBJ2-1; D is perhaps TRBD2 (6 bases). The V and J ends lost 2 bases and 0 bases respectively, with 14 bases between them. This CDR3 is 17 amino acids long. The V gene's germline CDR1 is SGHDN and CDR2 FVKESK. As DNA, the CDR3 is TGTGCCAGCAGCCAACGCGGGAAGGGTTACTCCTACAATGAGCAGTTCTTC. Protein product: CASSQRGKGYSYNEQFF.

The chain couples TRBV5-1 to TRBJ2-1; 9 positions match TRBD2. The CDR3 contains 16 residues. Germline CDR1 reads SGHRS; CDR2 reads YFSETQ. The V and J ends lost 4 bases and 2 bases, in that order; junction bases with no gene match: 7. The CDR3 region is CASSVIAGATYNEQFF. The CDR3 DNA is TGCGCCAGCAGCGTGATAGCGGGGGCCACCTACAATGAGCAGTTCTTC.